This T cell receptor beta chain was profiled in a study of radiation and T cells in renal cell carcinoma. Method: immunoSEQ multiplex PCR; TCRdb's copy keeps in-frame clones and lacks some. The repertoire has about 22,000 clones, roughly three quarters of them found once; the top ten carry roughly 40%. Time point noted: baseline pretreatment blood. Sample treatment: 15 Gy SBRT to primary tumor, nephrectomy 4 weeks later. V lost 1 base and J 1 base, leaving 5 bases between the germline ends. The CDR3 loop spans 14 amino acids. Germline loops: CDR1 SGHRS, CDR2 YFSETQ. Sequencing used blood, obtained from a patient whose treatment included radiotherapy and nephrectomy. The rearrangement uses TRBV5-1 and TRBJ2-2; D is undetermined. The sequence was obtained from a man aged 55 to 70 with renal cell carcinoma. CDR3 protein: CASSLKVNTGELFF. CDR3 DNA: TGCGCCAGCAGCTTGAAGGTGAACACCGGGGAGCTGTTTTTT.